These 25 T cell receptor beta chains share one sample of origin, sequenced in a study of T-cell reconstitution after alpha-beta-depleted transplantation in children. Molecular barcoding with unique molecular identifiers was used for the TCRbeta library. Using its own MiXCR run on the PCR reads, TCRdb lists one record per CDR3 protein. The profile shows approximately 500,000 distinct CDR3 sequences, more than 20% of them singletons. The material was PBMCs, obtained before TCRalphabeta/CD19-depleted stem cell transplant. Receptor source: a boy in the first two years of life with Wiskott-Aldrich syndrome, due to receive a stem cell transplant.

J is TRBJ1-5 and V is TRBV10-3, with D tentatively TRBD1 (5 bases). Trimming pared 8 bases from V and 0 bases from J, leaving 11 bases between. This CDR3 spans 14 amino acids. Per germline, CDR1 ENHRY and CDR2 SYGVKD. The CDR3 loop is CAISTEYSNQPQHF. CDR3 DNA: TGTGCCATCTCGACAGAATATAGCAATCAGCCCCAGCATTTT.

This clonotype appeared a few times. The V call is TRBV20-1, the J call TRBJ1-4; maybe TRBD1 (5 bases). Trimming removed 2 bases at V and 5 bases at J, with 12 bases between. Germline V CDR1 and CDR2: DFQATT, SNEGSKA (reference sequence). The CDR3 is 14 residues long. The CDR3 here is CSARNPRQNEKLFF. The CDR3 DNA reads as TGCAGTGCTAGAAACCCTAGACAGAATGAAAAACTGTTTTTT.

The chain combines TRBV5-1 with TRBJ2-3, with TRBD2 matching over 10 bases. The CDR3 sequence is 15 residues long. CDR1 is SGHRS and CDR2 is YFSETQ in the germline V gene. Trimming cost V 4 bases and J 9 bases; bases outside gene matches: 11. The CDR3 coding sequence is TGCGCCAGCAGCCTCGGGTCCCTAGCGGGAGACACGCAGTATTTT. It codes for CASSLGSLAGDTQYF.

Worth noting for this clonotype: An end of the junction does not agree with germline; a read error may underlie this. V gene TRBV20-1 combines with J gene TRBJ1-4; tentatively, D is TRBD1 (6 bases). This CDR3 spans 17 amino acids. Per germline, CDR1 DFQATT and CDR2 SNEGSKA (reference sequence). The CDR3 loop reads CCARTVNPLPTNEKLFF. Written as DNA, the CDR3 is TGCTGTGCTAGGACAGTAAATCCCCTACCAACTAATGAAAAACTGTTTTTT.

The chain combines TRBV5-4 with TRBJ2-1; D may be TRBD1 or TRBD2 (5 bases each). From germline, CDR1 is SGHNT and CDR2 YYREEE (reference sequence). CDR3 length: 15 residues. The germline V and J ends were trimmed by 0 bases and 2 bases, with 9 bases remaining between them. DNA of the CDR3: TGTGCCAGCAGCTTGGAGGGGAGAACCTACAATGAGCAGTTCTTC. Translating gives CASSLEGRTYNEQFF.

The CDR3 protein is CASTLAPNNEQFF. As DNA, the CDR3 is TGTGCCAGCACCCTAGCGCCCAACAATGAGCAGTTCTTC. The chain employs TRBV28 and TRBJ2-1, with a weak D call TRBD2 (6 bases). Germline CDR1 reads MDHEN; CDR2 reads SYDVKM. Trimming left V 7 bases short and J 5 bases short, with 12 bases between. The CDR3 covers 13 residues. The full variable domain, in which reference TRBV28 and TRBJ2-1 provide the parts outside the CDR3, is DVKVTQSSRYLVKRTGEKVFLECVQDMDHENMFWYRQDPGLGLRLIYFSYDVKMKEKGDIPEGYSVSREKKERFSLILESASTNQTSMYLCASTLAPNNEQFFGPGTRLTVL.

The gene calls are TRBV5-5 and TRBJ1-2; possible D gene TRBD1, 5 bases. The V end was cut by 0 bases, the J end by 8 bases, with 8 bases between. CDR3 length equals 12 residues. CDR1 is SGHKS and CDR2 is YYEKEE in the germline V gene (reference sequence). Here the CDR3 reads CASSLAGHGYTF. For the CDR3, the DNA is TGTGCCAGCAGCTTGGCAGGGCACGGCTACACCTTC. The whole variable domain, filled in from reference TRBV5-5 and TRBJ1-2, reads DAGVTQSPTHLIKTRGQQVTLRCSPISGHKSVSWYQQVLGQGPQFIFQYYEKEERGRGNFPDRFSARQFPNYSSELNVNALLLGDSALYLCASSLAGHGYTFGSGTRLTVV.

This clonotype was counted a few times. V is TRBV13 and J is TRBJ2-2, with 11 nucleotides matching TRBD1. CDR1 PRHDT and CDR2 FYEKMQ come from the germline V gene (reference sequence). V was clipped by 5 bases and J by 6 bases; unmatched bases: 8. This CDR3 spans 16 amino acids. CDR3: CASSIRTGGAPGELFF. The DNA for the CDR3 is TGTGCCAGCAGCATCCGGACAGGGGGCGCGCCCGGGGAGCTGTTTTTT.

This sequence joins TRBV19 and TRBJ1-1; D remains unclear. The length of the CDR3 is 13 residues. Germline loops: CDR1 LNHDA, CDR2 SQIVND (reference sequence). Trimming removed 3 bases from V and 5 bases from J, with 10 bases in between. The CDR3 loop is CASSIPGITEAFF. As DNA, the CDR3 is TGTGCCAGTAGTATCCCGGGGATTACTGAAGCTTTCTTT.

This sequence joins TRBV25-1 and TRBJ2-3; 7 bases map to TRBD2. The germline V gene encodes CDR1 MGHDK and CDR2 SYGVNS. Unmatched junction bases numbered 9, after V lost 5 bases and J lost 7 bases. The CDR3 has 14 residues. CDR3 sequence: CASSKSGIGNTQYF. The CDR3, as DNA: TGTGCCAGCAGTAAAAGCGGGATAGGGAATACGCAGTATTTT. Looking up the rest from reference TRBV25-1 and TRBJ2-3 gives the full variable domain: EADIYQTPRYLVIGTGKKITLECSQTMGHDKMYWYQQDPGMELHLIHYSYGVNSTEKGDLSSESTVSRIRTEHFPLTLESARPSHTSQYLCASSKSGIGNTQYFGPGTRLTVL.

This chain joins TRBV20-1 and TRBJ2-5, with D tentatively TRBD2 (6 bases). V was trimmed by 4 bases and J by 5 bases, leaving 14 bases between them. The germline V gene has CDR1 DFQATT and CDR2 SNEGSKA (reference sequence). The CDR3 length is 13 residues. CDR3 amino acids: CSANPGVGETQYF. Written as DNA, the CDR3 is TGCAGTGCTAACCCGGGGGTCGGGGAGACCCAGTACTTC.

This sequence joins TRBV20-1 and TRBJ2-5; 7 bases line up with TRBD1. CDR3 length equals 16 residues. Losses at the gene ends were 2 bases for V and 1 base for J; bases not matched to a gene: 10. The germline V gene encodes CDR1 DFQATT and CDR2 SNEGSKA (reference sequence). The chain's CDR3 is CSARRERQGVQETQYF. The CDR3 region has the DNA TGCAGTGCTAGAAGGGAGAGACAGGGCGTCCAAGAGACCCAGTACTTC.

This chain links TRBV20-1 with TRBJ1-1; no definite D call. In germline, CDR1 is DFQATT, CDR2 SNEGSKA (reference sequence). Trimming took 6 bases from V and 0 from J, leaving 11 bases between them. The CDR3 length is 13 residues. The CDR3 coding sequence is TGCAGTGCGCGAAGGGTGATGAACACTGAAGCTTTCTTT. Its translation is CSARRVMNTEAFF.

The rearrangement links TRBV25-1 to TRBJ1-2, with 8 bases fitting TRBD1. V lost 4 bases and J lost 4; bases outside the gene matches: 14. This CDR3 is built from 17 residues. Germline CDR1 and CDR2: MGHDK and SYGVNS. CDR3 in amino acids: CASSGTGTRFDIYGYTF. The CDR3 DNA reads as TGTGCCAGCAGTGGGACAGGGACCCGCTTTGACATCTATGGCTACACCTTC.

This clonotype was detected only a few times. The rearrangement joins TRBV20-1 to TRBJ2-7; a possible D gene is TRBD2 (5 bases). The CDR3 loop spans 14 amino acids. V lost 1 base and J 3 bases, leaving 13 bases between the germline ends. Germline V CDR1 and CDR2: DFQATT, SNEGSKA (reference sequence). CDR3 sequence: CSARGAGRHYEQYF. In nucleotides, the CDR3 is TGCAGTGCTAGAGGTGCGGGTCGGCACTACGAGCAGTACTTC.

The V call is TRBV5-1, the J call TRBJ1-1, with 8 bases fitting TRBD1. This CDR3 is 14 amino acids long. Per the germline V gene, CDR1 is SGHRS and CDR2 is YFSETQ. Trimming took 5 bases from V and 4 from J; bases not matched to a gene: 7. In DNA form, the CDR3 reads TGCGCCAGCAGTCAGGGGGCGGTGGGCACTGAAGCTTTCTTT. This encodes CASSQGAVGTEAFF. Using reference TRBV5-1 and TRBJ1-1 for the parts outside the CDR3, the full variable domain is KAGVTQTPRYLIKTRGQQVTLSCSPISGHRSVSWYQQTPGQGLQFLFEYFSETQRNKGNFPGRFSGRQFSNSRSEMNVSTLELGDSALYLCASSQGAVGTEAFFGQGTRLTVV.

This sequence joins TRBV6-6 and TRBJ2-4; TRBD1 agrees at 10 bases. The germline V gene encodes CDR1 MNHNY and CDR2 SVGAGI (reference sequence). Losses at the gene ends were 6 bases for V and 5 bases for J; bases not matched to a gene: 1. The CDR3 totals 13 residues. The CDR3 reads CASSGQGENIQYF. The CDR3 nucleotides are TGTGCCAGCAGCGGACAGGGGGAAAACATTCAGTACTTC.

The chain carries TRBV20-1 and TRBJ1-2, with D maybe TRBD1 (5 bases). CDR1 DFQATT and CDR2 SNEGSKA come from the germline V gene (reference sequence). The CDR3 is made up of 13 amino acids. Trimming cost V 3 bases and J 6 bases, with 14 bases left between them. For the CDR3, the DNA is TGCAGTGCTAGGGAGTCAGGGACTCATGGCTACACCTTC. It encodes CSARESGTHGYTF.

This clonotype came up a few times. The gene calls are TRBV2 and TRBJ2-3; no clear D gene. The V end was cut by 4 bases, the J end by 4 bases, with 9 bases between. In germline, CDR1 is SNHLY, CDR2 FYNNEI. The CDR3 extends over 13 amino acids. CDR3 nucleotide sequence: TGTGCCAGCAGTGCCCTAGTCCCAGATACGCAGTATTTT. It specifies CASSALVPDTQYF. Combining the CDR3 with reference TRBV2 and TRBJ2-3 gives the whole variable domain EPEVTQTPSHQVTQMGQEVILRCVPISNHLYFYWYRQILGQKVEFLVSFYNNEISEKSEIFDDQFSVERPDGSNFTLKIRSTKLEDSAMYFCASSALVPDTQYFGPGTRLTVL.

The gene calls are TRBV12-3 or TRBV12-4 and TRBJ2-2; 7 bases are shared with TRBD1. This CDR3 contains 16 residues. V gave up 6 bases and J gave up 5 bases; unmatched junction bases: 12. The CDR3 spells CASSFDTLRGTGELFF. The CDR3, as DNA: TGTGCCAGCAGCTTTGACACCCTCAGGGGGACCGGGGAGCTGTTTTTT.

The sample holds one count of this clonotype. The V gene is TRBV4-1, the J gene TRBJ2-3, with D maybe TRBD2 (5 bases). CDR3 length: 14 amino acids. CDR1 and CDR2 from the germline V gene are MGHRA and YSYEKL. Deletions cut 2 bases from V and 14 bases from J, with 20 bases between. The CDR3 loop is CASSQRPSDFVLYF. DNA for the CDR3: TGCGCCAGCAGCCAACGTCCCTCGGACTTCGTGTTGTATTTT.

J is TRBJ1-1 and V is TRBV29-1; no clear D gene. Germline loops: CDR1 SQVTM, CDR2 ANQGSEA. The CDR3 is 13 amino acids. The V and J ends lost 5 bases and 0 bases respectively, with 10 bases between them. CDR3 loop: CSVRTALNTEAFF. CDR3 DNA: TGCAGCGTTCGTACAGCTCTGAACACTGAAGCTTTCTTT.

V usage is TRBV18 and J usage is TRBJ2-1; D is ambiguous. The germline V and J ends were trimmed by 8 bases and 5 bases, with 13 bases remaining between them. Germline values: CDR1 KGHSH, CDR2 LQKENI. The CDR3 is 13 amino acids. CDR3 in amino acids: CASMAWMNNEQFF. CDR3 nucleotide sequence: TGTGCCAGCATGGCTTGGATGAACAATGAGCAGTTCTTC.

The chain combines TRBV5-1 with TRBJ2-2; possibly TRBD1 for D (5 bases). Deletions cut 6 bases from V and 4 bases from J, with 13 bases between. The germline CDR1 and CDR2 sequences are SGHRS and YFSETQ. The CDR3 is 14 amino acids. The DNA of the CDR3 is TGCGCCAGCAACAATCATAGGGGCACCGGGGAGCTGTTTTTT. It translates to CASNNHRGTGELFF.

V gene TRBV20-1 combines with J gene TRBJ1-4; D is possibly TRBD1 (5 bases). The CDR3 has 18 amino acids. The ends were cut back, 0 bases at V and 5 bases at J, with 22 bases in the middle. Germline V lookup: CDR1 DFQATT, CDR2 SNEGSKA (reference sequence). CDR3 sequence reads: CSARDLGVGSTVNEKLFF. Here the CDR3 DNA reads TGCAGTGCTAGAGATCTCGGGGTGGGGTCGACAGTAAATGAAAAACTGTTTTTT.